These T cell receptor beta chains were read from a single sample in a study of vaccination and CD4 T cells after COVID-19. Their specific antigens are unknown. TCRdb used MiXCR to reprocess the PCR reads, holding one entry per CDR3 protein. The table lists 16,000 or so distinct CDR3 sequences, around 44% of them singletons. The source was CD4+ T cells from blood, cultured in vitro, collected after SARS-CoV-2 vaccination. Source of these receptors: a human donor who had recovered from COVID-19. The CDR3 runs from the conserved cysteine through the conserved F or W. D genes are given only for firm matches. Only part of the rows carry a size: once, few, many, or a class if the clone is expanded.

TRBD1	TRBV28	TRBJ1-6	few	TGTGCCAGCAGCCCGACAGGGGACAATTCACCCCTCCACTTT	CASSPTGDNSPLHF
.	TRBV20-1	TRBJ2-7	.	TGCAGTGCCCTGCCCTCGGGACCAACCTACGAGCAGTACTTC	CSALPSGPTYEQYF
.	TRBV7-9	TRBJ2-3	few	TGTGCCAGCAGCTTATTTGACAGACGAATAACAGATACGCAGTATTTT	CASSLFDRRITDTQYF
TRBD1	TRBV6-1	TRBJ1-5	.	TGTGCCAGCAGTGGACAGGGGTTTGGAGATCAGCCCCAGCATTTT	CASSGQGFGDQPQHF
.	TRBV6-1	TRBJ2-3	once	TGTGCCAGCAGTGAAACACCGGGACTGCCGACCCGTACGCAGTATTTT	CASSETPGLPTRTQYF
.	TRBV6-5	TRBJ2-5	medium-sized	TGTGCCAGCAGTTACTGGGAGACCCAGTACTTC	CASSYWETQYF
TRBD2	TRBV18	TRBJ2-7	.	TGTGCCAGCTCACCGTCGCGGGAGGCCCCCTACGAGCAGTACTTC	CASSPSREAPYEQYF
TRBD2	TRBV20-1	TRBJ2-5	few	TGCAGTGCTAGAGCCCATAGATGGGGTAGCGGGAGAAACCGCTTTTCAGAGACCCAGTACTTC	CSARAHRWGSGRNRFSETQYF
.	TRBV7-6	TRBJ2-3	few	TGTGCCAGCAGCCCCCAGGGGACAGATACGCAGTATTTT	CASSPQGTDTQYF
TRBD2	TRBV7-2	TRBJ2-2	medium-sized	TGTGCCAGCAGCTTCAGACTAGCGGGAGACGGCGGGACCGGGGAGCTGTTTTTT	CASSFRLAGDGGTGELFF
.	TRBV12-3/TRBV12-4	TRBJ2-7	.	TGTGCCAGCAGTTTAGACGGCCACCACTACGAGCAGTACTTC	CASSLDGHHYEQYF
TRBD1	TRBV20-1	TRBJ2-7	.	TGCAGTGCCAGTGACAGGGGGCTTGAGCAGTACTTC	CSASDRGLEQYF
TRBD1	TRBV2	TRBJ2-2	.	TGTGCCAGCAGCTTCAGACAGGGCAGGACCGGGGAGCTGTTTTTT	CASSFRQGRTGELFF
.	TRBV11-2	TRBJ2-2	.	TGTGCCAGCAGCTTCTCGACTCCCTCGAACACCGGGGAGCTGTTTTTT	CASSFSTPSNTGELFF
TRBD1	TRBV20-1	TRBJ2-7	few	TGCAGTGGAGGACAGGGGACCGCCTACGAGCAGTACTTC	CSGGQGTAYEQYF
TRBD2	TRBV20-1	TRBJ2-1	.	TGCAGTGCTAGAGCCCCCACGGGAGGGTCGAGGAATGAGCAGTTCTTC	CSARAPTGGSRNEQFF
.	TRBV6-5	TRBJ2-3	few	TGTGCCAGCAGTTACGAATATCACGCAGATACGCAGTATTTT	CASSYEYHADTQYF
.	TRBV20-1	TRBJ2-1	.	TGCAGTGGCACGCAGGGCCGATTAGGGGATGAGCAGTTCTTC	CSGTQGRLGDEQFF
.	TRBV7-9	TRBJ2-7	.	TGTGCCAGCAGCGCAGCCGGGCCCTCCTACGAGCAGTACTTC	CASSAAGPSYEQYF
.	TRBV7-2	TRBJ1-2	few	TGTGCCAGCAGCCCCGACGCTGGCAGGTTCCACACCTTC	CASSPDAGRFHTF
TRBD1	TRBV18	TRBJ1-2	.	TGTGCCAGCTCACCACCGTCGACAGGGGTAAATGGCTACACCTTC	CASSPPSTGVNGYTF
.	TRBV24-1	TRBJ2-1	.	TGTGCCACCAGTGACCCGGCCTCCGGGACTTTACGATACAATGAGCAGTTCTTC	CATSDPASGTLRYNEQFF
.	TRBV20-1	TRBJ1-2	few	TGCAGGACAGCTAGGACGGACCAGGAAGGCTTC	CRTARTDQEGF
TRBD1	TRBV4-1	TRBJ2-5	.	TGCGCCAGCAGCCGGGACAGGGGTTTTCAAGAGACCCAGTACTTC	CASSRDRGFQETQYF
.	TRBV7-9	TRBJ2-1	.	TGTGCCAGCAGCTTAGTGGGATACCCGTTCTTC	CASSLVGYPFF
.	TRBV6-1	TRBJ1-4	.	TGTGCCAGCAGTGAAGACAGGTTGACTAATGAAAAACTGTTTTTT	CASSEDRLTNEKLFF